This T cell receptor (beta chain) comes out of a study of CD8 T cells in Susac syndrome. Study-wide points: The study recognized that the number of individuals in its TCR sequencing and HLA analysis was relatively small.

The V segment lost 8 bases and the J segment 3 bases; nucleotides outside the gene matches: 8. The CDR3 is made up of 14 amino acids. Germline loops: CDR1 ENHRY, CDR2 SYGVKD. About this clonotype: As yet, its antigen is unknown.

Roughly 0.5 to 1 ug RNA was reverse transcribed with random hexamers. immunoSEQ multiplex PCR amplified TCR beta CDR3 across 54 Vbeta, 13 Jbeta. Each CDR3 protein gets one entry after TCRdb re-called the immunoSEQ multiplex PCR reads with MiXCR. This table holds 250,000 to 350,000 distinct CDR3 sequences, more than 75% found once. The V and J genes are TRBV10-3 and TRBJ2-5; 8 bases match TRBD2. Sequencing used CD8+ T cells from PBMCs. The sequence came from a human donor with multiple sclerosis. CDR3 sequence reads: CAIGDPGLEETQYF. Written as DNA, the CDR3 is TGTGCCATCGGCGATCCGGGACTAGAAGAGACCCAGTACTTC.